The next 12 T cell receptor beta chains were all read from a single sample in a study of T cell repertoires in cytomegalovirus infection. No antigen is known for these receptors. TCRdb reprocessed the reads via MiXCR and lists one record per CDR3 protein. Of 600,000 to 700,000 distinct CDR3 sequences listed, about 33% are singletons. Source: cultured PBMCs, taken from culture after CMV antigen stimulation. The receptors derive from a human donor in good health (CMV status not recorded). Some clones in this sample may be carry-over from other donors' samples.

This clonotype was found a few times. J is TRBJ1-2 and V is TRBV6-1; D gene unclear. Per the germline V gene, CDR1 is MNHNS and CDR2 is SASEGT. The CDR3 spans 13 residues. The V end was cut by 4 bases, the J end by 4 bases, with 10 bases between. CDR3 in DNA: TGTGCCAGCAGTGTCGAGTACTTCTATGGCTACACCTTC. This sequence encodes CASSVEYFYGYTF.

This clonotype was recorded a few times. The chain combines TRBV10-3 with TRBJ2-1, with D maybe TRBD2 (6 bases). Germline lookup yields CDR1 ENHRY and CDR2 SYGVKD. V was pared by 0 bases and J by 10 bases, with 10 bases between. This CDR3 is 13 amino acids long. The CDR3 nucleotides are TGTGCCATCAGTGAGTCCTCCAGCGGGGAGCAGTTCTTC. Protein: CAISESSSGEQFF.

The J gene is TRBJ2-1, the V gene TRBV6-6, with TRBD1 matching over 12 bases. Trimming at V came to 4 bases and at J to 10 bases, leaving 11 bases not matched to a gene. Germline-derived CDR1 and CDR2 are MNHNY and SVGAGI (reference sequence). This CDR3 comprises 16 residues. The CDR3 loop reads CASSLPGQGAPREQFF. In DNA, the CDR3 is TGTGCCAGCAGTTTGCCGGGACAGGGGGCGCCCCGGGAGCAGTTCTTC.

A few counts support this clonotype. The chain couples TRBV7-2 to TRBJ1-2, with D maybe TRBD1 (5 bases). CDR1 and CDR2 from the germline V gene are SGHTA and FQGNSA. The CDR3 loop spans 14 amino acids. Trimming left V 1 base short and J 8 bases short, with 14 bases between. CDR3 nucleotide sequence: TGTGCCAGCAGCTTAGTTGGAGGGCCAGGGGGCTACACCTTC. Its protein is CASSLVGGPGGYTF.

The chain links TRBV7-2 to TRBJ2-2; TRBD2 is a possible D gene (6 bases). Germline V gene sequence: CDR1 SGHTA, CDR2 FQGNSA. This CDR3 spans 16 amino acids. Trimming stripped 4 bases from V and 6 bases from J, with 18 bases between. Written as DNA, the CDR3 is TGTGCCAGCAGCTGGCCACTAGCCAGTCCCCCCGGGGAGCTGTTTTTT. This sequence encodes CASSWPLASPPGELFF.

This clonotype was seen just once. This chain uses TRBV2 with TRBJ2-2, with D perhaps TRBD2 (6 bases). The V end lost 8 bases, the J end lost 1 base, and 11 bases lay between the germline ends. CDR3 length: 14 amino acids. Germline CDR1 is SNHLY and CDR2 is FYNNEI. This CDR3 is CASLVGGNTGELFF. The DNA for the CDR3 is TGTGCCAGCCTCGTGGGGGGGAACACCGGGGAGCTGTTTTTT.

V usage is TRBV27 and J usage is TRBJ2-2; D ambiguous. V lost 5 bases, J lost 5 bases, and 9 bases lay in between. This CDR3 comprises 13 residues. Germline assignment: CDR1 MNHEY and CDR2 SMNVEV (reference sequence). The CDR3 nucleotides read TGTGCCAGCAGTCTCCCTTGGACCGGGGAGCTGTTTTTT. Protein: CASSLPWTGELFF.

CDR3 amino acids: CASSPRPGQGPDEQYV. CDR3 coding DNA: TGTGCCAGCAGTCCGCGGCCGGGACAGGGCCCGGACGAGCAGTACGTC. The chain employs TRBV12-3 or TRBV12-4 and TRBJ2-7; 9 nucleotides agree with TRBD1. The CDR3 is 16 residues long. Germline trimming cut 5 bases from V and 5 bases from J; bases unmatched to any gene: 13.

The chain recombines TRBV12-3 or TRBV12-4 with TRBJ2-1; TRBD2 aligns across 8 bases. CDR3 length equals 15 residues. J lost 6 bases, V lost 4 bases, and 8 bases had no gene match. The CDR3 here is CASSSGTSPRNEQFF. The CDR3 DNA follows: TGTGCCAGCAGTTCCGGGACTAGTCCTCGCAATGAGCAGTTCTTC.

The CDR3 region is CASNIRGSGAQHF. CDR3 DNA sequence: TGTGCCAGCAACATCAGGGGGAGCGGAGCCCAGCATTTT. The chain carries TRBV12-3 or TRBV12-4 and TRBJ1-5; 7 nucleotides align to TRBD1. This CDR3 has 13 residues. V gave up 7 bases and J gave up 11 bases; unmatched junction bases: 11.

This clonotype came up a few times. The chain uses TRBV5-1 and TRBJ1-2; 7 bases are a match to TRBD1. J gave up 4 bases and V 4 bases, and 10 bases lay outside the gene matches. CDR3 length: 15 amino acids. Looked up from germline, CDR1 is SGHRS and CDR2 is YFSETQ. The DNA of the CDR3 is TGCGCCAGCAGCCCCCAGGGACAGCGCGGCTATGGCTACACCTTC. This gives the protein CASSPQGQRGYGYTF.

The rearrangement links TRBV6-6 to TRBJ2-3, with 12 bases identical to TRBD2. From germline, CDR1 is MNHNY and CDR2 SVGAGI (reference sequence). CDR3 length: 15 amino acids. Trimming removed 5 bases from V and 4 bases from J; junction bases left unmatched: 4. The DNA of the CDR3 is TGTGCCAGCAGTCAAGGACTAGCGGGGCCAGATACGCAGTATTTT. Amino acid sequence: CASSQGLAGPDTQYF.